The clone carrying this T cell receptor beta chain was seen ten or more times. Its specificity is unknown. Sequencing targeted expressed TCRB transcripts, as all isolated RNA had been reverse transcribed. Generated by immunoSEQ multiplex PCR, the TCRdb table keeps only in-frame clones and is missing some. Seen here are roughly 140,000 clones, over 8.5% observed once, and the top ten hold about 1.9%. The data derive from a study of beta chain features in type 1 diabetes. The wider study: Patients did not differ from healthy donors in age, gender or cell yield. Study observations and caveats: Across patients, naive, central memory and Treg TCRB repertoires exhibited apparently greater similarity than was observed across healthy donors.

Germline V gives CDR1 ENHRY, CDR2 SYGVKD. V was pared by 10 bases and J by 2 bases, with 8 bases of the junction left unmatched. The CDR3 covers 16 residues. The rearrangement uses TRBV10-3 and TRBJ2-6; 10 bases map to TRBD1. The source of this sequence is a young man in good health. The sequencing sample was made of central memory CD4+ T cells from blood. The CDR3, as DNA: TGTGCCACTCGACAGGGGGCATTGACTGGGGCCAACGTCCTGACTTTC. Amino acids: CATRQGALTGANVLTF.